This T cell receptor (beta chain) was observed in a study of T cells after yellow fever vaccination. Via MiXCR, TCRdb re-called the 5' RACE reads, giving one row per CDR3 protein. Seen here are approximately 600,000 distinct CDR3 sequences, 12% observed once, and the top ten hold 15%. The sample holds a few counts of this clonotype. The length of the CDR3 is 16 residues. CDR1 and CDR2 from the germline V gene are LGHNA and YSLEER. Trimming at V came to 4 bases and at J to 5 bases, leaving 10 bases not matched to a gene. The source was PBMCs, collected on the day of the yellow fever booster vaccination. The V gene is TRBV4-3, the J gene TRBJ2-3; 9 bases map to TRBD2. The receptor was isolated from a man aged 25 to 45 who received the YFV17D yellow fever vaccine. As DNA, the CDR3 is TGCGCCAGCAGCCGATTGTCTACAGCGGGAGGAGATACGCAGTATTTT. It yields the protein CASSRLSTAGGDTQYF.